These 20 T cell receptor beta chains share one sample of origin, sequenced in a study of molecular identifiers for immune sequencing clone quantification. TCRdb processed the PCR reads anew with MiXCR; each CDR3 protein has one entry. The profile covers around 460,000 distinct CDR3 sequences, with roughly 23% appearing a single time and approximately 0.8% taken by the ten largest. The specimen was naive CD8+ T cells from blood, with Jurkat cell RNA spiked in. Stated subset: FACS-sorted CD8+CD4-CCR7+CD45RA+ naive T cells. The receptor set was obtained from a human donor in good health. Some libraries in this study had Jurkat cell RNA spiked in.

The V call is TRBV27, the J call TRBJ2-2; a possible D gene is TRBD1 (5 bases). The CDR3 runs to 16 residues. V was clipped by 2 bases and J by 11 bases, with 21 bases between them. Germline V lookup: CDR1 MNHEY, CDR2 SMNVEV (reference sequence). CDR3 protein: CASSLRSPQAALELFF. The CDR3 DNA is TGTGCCAGCAGTTTAAGGTCCCCACAGGCAGCCCTAGAGCTGTTTTTT.

This clonotype was detected many times. The chain joins TRBV5-1 to TRBJ1-5; tentative D call: TRBD1 (5 bases). CDR1 is SGHRS and CDR2 is YFSETQ in the germline V gene. The length of the CDR3 is 13 residues. V lost 4 bases and J 7 bases, leaving 12 bases between the germline ends. This CDR3 is CASSPLGGQPQHF. The CDR3 DNA reads TGCGCCAGCAGCCCCCTGGGGGGACAGCCCCAGCATTTT.

The table lists this clonotype with a few counts. V gene TRBV7-6 combines with J gene TRBJ2-1, with D unclear. Trimming shortened V by 2 bases and J by 4 bases, and 15 bases separated the two germline ends. The CDR3 has 16 amino acids. Germline-derived CDR1 and CDR2 are SGHVS and FNYEAQ. The CDR3 is CASSLFVSDAYNEQFF. The CDR3 DNA sequence: TGTGCCAGCAGCTTATTTGTTTCCGACGCTTACAATGAGCAGTTCTTC.

This clonotype was counted many times. The J gene is TRBJ2-3, the V gene TRBV5-1; 9 bases match TRBD1. J lost 2 bases, V lost 3 bases, and 7 bases had no gene match. Germline values: CDR1 SGHRS, CDR2 YFSETQ. The CDR3 has 16 amino acids. The CDR3 coding sequence is TGCGCCAGCAGCTCCGGGGACAGGGCAGACACAGATACGCAGTATTTT. Amino acid sequence: CASSSGDRADTDTQYF.

Remarks on this clonotype: The junction differs from germline at one of its ends, possibly a read error. The V gene is TRBV24-1, the J gene TRBJ2-5; 14 bases fit TRBD2. Germline CDR1 is KGHDR and CDR2 is SFDVKD. This CDR3 contains 19 residues. This chain's CDR3 is CATSDPGLAGVNSGETLYF. CDR3 coding DNA: TGTGCCACCAGTGACCCGGGACTAGCGGGAGTAAACTCTGGAGAGACCCTGTACTTC.

This clonotype was detected many times. The chain carries TRBV20-1 and TRBJ1-2; 7 bases map to TRBD1. Germline V gene data show CDR1 as DFQATT and CDR2 as SNEGSKA (reference sequence). The V and J ends lost 0 bases and 7 bases, in that order; junction bases with no gene match: 5. The CDR3 is made up of 13 amino acids. The CDR3 nucleotides are TGCAGTGCTAGAGATCCCCAGGGGGTTGGCTACACCTTC. The encoded protein is CSARDPQGVGYTF.

The V gene is TRBV2, the J gene TRBJ2-7, with no clear D. V lost 6 bases to trimming and J lost 2 bases, with 14 bases between them. This CDR3 comprises 14 residues. CDR1 is SNHLY, CDR2 FYNNEI, per germline. CDR3 protein: CASRATPLAYEQYF. The CDR3 coding sequence is TGTGCCAGCAGAGCCACACCGTTGGCCTACGAGCAGTACTTC.

The V call is TRBV6-1, the J call TRBJ1-5; 8 bases are a match to TRBD1. The CDR3 loop spans 15 amino acids. V lost 2 bases to trimming and J lost 5 bases; unmatched junction nucleotides: 5. Germline CDR1 and CDR2: MNHNS and SASEGT. The CDR3 sequence is CASSEWTGWDQPQHF. The CDR3 coding sequence is TGTGCCAGCAGTGAATGGACAGGGTGGGATCAGCCCCAGCATTTT.

In this sample, this clonotype turned up once. A much more abundant neighbour one base away suggests this may be a read error. V is TRBV3-1 and J is TRBJ2-1; TRBD2 matches at 7 bases. In germline, CDR1 is LGHDT, CDR2 YNNKEL (reference sequence). This CDR3 is built from 13 residues. J gave up 9 bases and V 5 bases, and 7 bases lay outside the gene matches. CDR3 bases: TGTGCCAGCAGCTCTGGACTAGTCGGTGAGCAGTTCTTC. It yields the protein CASSSGLVGEQFF.

This clonotype was counted at least ten times. V is TRBV5-1 and J is TRBJ1-3; 7 nucleotides align to TRBD1. V lost 5 bases to trimming and J lost 0 bases; unmatched junction nucleotides: 8. The length of the CDR3 is 16 residues. In germline, CDR1 is SGHRS, CDR2 YFSETQ. This CDR3 is CASSTRTGASGNTIYF. CDR3 sequence (DNA): TGCGCCAGCAGTACCCGGACAGGAGCCTCTGGAAACACCATATATTTT.

In this sample, this clonotype turned up many times. The V call is TRBV7-9, the J call TRBJ2-5, with TRBD2 identical over 8 bases. Per germline, CDR1 SEHNR and CDR2 FQNEAQ (reference sequence). V trimming: 6 bases; J trimming: 1 base; junction bases outside the gene matches: 4. The CDR3 has 14 residues. CDR3 region: CASRISGVQETQYF. The CDR3 region has the DNA TGTGCCAGCAGGATTAGCGGGGTCCAAGAGACCCAGTACTTC.

This clonotype was seen only a few times. The chain recombines TRBV7-8 with TRBJ1-2, with 8 nucleotides matching TRBD1. With 1 base clipped from V and 6 bases from J, the junction kept 1 base outside the gene matches. The CDR3 runs 13 residues. Germline V gives CDR1 SGHVS, CDR2 FQNEAQ. CDR3 residues: CASSLDRGDGYTF. CDR3 DNA sequence: TGTGCCAGCAGCTTAGACAGGGGGGATGGCTACACCTTC.

This clonotype was recorded a few times. The chain couples TRBV7-2 to TRBJ1-1; possibly TRBD1 for D (5 bases). V lost 5 bases and J lost 1, with 14 bases in between. The length of the CDR3 is 15 residues. The germline V gene has CDR1 SGHTA and CDR2 FQGNSA. The DNA for the CDR3 is TGTGCCAGCAGCCCTAGACGGACATGGAACACTGAAGCTTTCTTT. It encodes CASSPRRTWNTEAFF.

This clonotype was counted a few times. The CDR3 is CASSQEWSGPGLNTEAFF. The CDR3 DNA reads TGCGCCAGCAGCCAAGAGTGGTCAGGTCCGGGGCTGAACACTGAAGCTTTCTTT. The rearrangement uses TRBV4-3 and TRBJ1-1, with TRBD1 as a possible D gene (5 bases). This CDR3 spans 18 amino acids. The V and J ends lost 0 bases and 0 bases respectively, with 17 bases between them. Germline CDR1 and CDR2: LGHNA and YSLEER.

The V gene is TRBV15, the J gene TRBJ2-1; D is perhaps TRBD1 (5 bases). Trimming shortened V by 7 bases and J by 1 base, and 11 bases separated the two germline ends. This CDR3 has 14 amino acids. Germline CDR1 and CDR2: LNHNV and YYDKDF (reference sequence). CDR3 bases: TGTGCCACCAATTCAGGGAATTCCTACAATGAGCAGTTCTTC. Translation: CATNSGNSYNEQFF.

This clonotype came up a few times. At one end, the junction sequence differs from germline, possibly due to a read error. The V call is TRBV3-1, the J call TRBJ2-2; 7 nucleotides align to TRBD2. The CDR3 length is 14 residues. Per germline, CDR1 LGHDT and CDR2 YNNKEL (reference sequence). In nucleotides, the CDR3 is TGTGCCACCAGCGGGAAAGAGGGCACCGGGGAGCTGTTTTTT. Protein: CATSGKEGTGELFF.

This clonotype was counted at least ten times. The rearrangement links TRBV29-1 to TRBJ2-1, with 10 bases identical to TRBD1. CDR3 length equals 17 residues. In germline, CDR1 is SQVTM, CDR2 ANQGSEA. With V trimmed by 3 bases and J by 8 bases, 16 bases remained unmatched. The CDR3 nucleotides read TGCAGCGTTGACCGAACGGCGGGGACAGGGGATGTTGATGAGCAGTTCTTC. It specifies CSVDRTAGTGDVDEQFF.

In this sample, this clonotype turned up once. The rearrangement joins TRBV27 to TRBJ2-3, with D possibly called TRBD1 or TRBD2 (5 bases each). CDR1 is MNHEY, CDR2 SMNVEV, per germline (reference sequence). The CDR3 is 13 residues long. V was cut by 5 bases and J by 10 bases, with 16 bases left in between. The CDR3 DNA follows: TGTGCCAGCAGTGAGGGGCCGGGATATGCGCAGTATTTT. Amino acid sequence: CASSEGPGYAQYF.

Ten or more counts support this clonotype. This chain joins TRBV29-1 and TRBJ2-7, with D tentatively TRBD2 (5 bases). CDR3 length: 13 amino acids. Germline-derived CDR1 and CDR2 are SQVTM and ANQGSEA. The ends were cut back, 7 bases at V and 0 bases at J, with 13 bases in the middle. The CDR3 nucleotides read TGCAGCGCCGAGGGCGACGTCTCCTACGAGCAGTACTTC. This translates into CSAEGDVSYEQYF.

This clonotype was counted a few times. The chain carries TRBV29-1 and TRBJ1-1; D is perhaps TRBD1 (6 bases). This CDR3 region has 20 residues. Germline V gene lookup returns CDR1 SQVTM and CDR2 ANQGSEA. Trimming shortened V by 2 bases and J by 4 bases, and 32 bases separated the two germline ends. Here the CDR3 DNA reads TGCAGCGTTGAAAGAGGGGGGGGATCTCTCGGTTTCGGGCGATTCACTGAAGCTTTCTTT. Translation: CSVERGGGSLGFGRFTEAFF.